These 23 T cell receptor beta chains were all obtained from the same sample, sequenced in a study of control samples from healthy donors and cancer patients. The method was immunoSEQ multiplex PCR; TCRdb's version includes in-frame clones alone and lacks a portion of them. The profile shows 79,000 or so clones, 70% to 90% of them singletons. The sample consisted of PBMCs. Every receptor here comes from a woman between 50 and 59 years old with colorectal cancer.

V gene TRBV19 combines with J gene TRBJ2-2; possibly TRBD1 for D (6 bases). CDR1 is LNHDA and CDR2 is SQIVND in the germline V gene (reference sequence). The CDR3 totals 14 residues. The V and J ends lost 3 bases and 5 bases respectively, with 10 bases between them. The CDR3 loop is CASSIWGRTGELFF. CDR3 DNA: TGTGCCAGTAGTATTTGGGGGCGGACCGGGGAGCTGTTTTTT.

The chain couples TRBV11-3 to TRBJ2-2, with 8 bases lining up with TRBD2. The V gene end was trimmed by 7 bases and the J gene end by 5 bases; junction bases not matched to a gene: 6. The V gene's germline CDR1 is SGHNT and CDR2 YENEEA. The length of the CDR3 is 14 residues. CDR3 coding DNA: TGTGCCAGCATGCGGGGGGCGGGGACCGGGGAGCTGTTTTTT. Protein sequence: CASMRGAGTGELFF.

The J gene is TRBJ2-2, the V gene TRBV9; D is undetermined. The germline V gene encodes CDR1 SGDLS and CDR2 YYNGEE. This CDR3 spans 14 amino acids. The V end lost 1 base, the J end lost 2 bases, and 6 bases lay between the germline ends. CDR3 region: CASSVSPNTGELFF. Written as DNA, the CDR3 is TGTGCCAGCAGCGTAAGTCCTAACACCGGGGAGCTGTTTTTT.

The chain employs TRBV3-1 (or the pseudogene TRBV3-2) and TRBJ2-5; D perhaps matches TRBD1 (6 bases). The V end was cut by 1 base, the J end by 2 bases, with 11 bases between. From germline, CDR1 is LGHDT and CDR2 YNNKEL (reference sequence). This CDR3 spans 15 amino acids. The CDR3 region has the DNA TGTGCCAGCAGCCAAGGAGGGGGTGGGCAAGAGACCCAGTACTTC. Amino acid sequence: CASSQGGGGQETQYF.

The rearrangement links TRBV28 to TRBJ1-5; 7 nucleotides line up with TRBD1. The V gene's germline CDR1 is MDHEN and CDR2 SYDVKM. This CDR3 spans 15 amino acids. V trimming: 6 bases; J trimming: 6 bases; junction bases outside the gene matches: 11. The CDR3 is CASSPAGGRVQPQHF. CDR3 bases: TGTGCCAGCAGCCCCGCAGGGGGGCGCGTTCAGCCCCAGCATTTT.

The genes are TRBV7-9 and TRBJ2-1, with 14 bases lining up with TRBD2. V lost 5 bases and J lost 0; bases outside the gene matches: 6. Germline V gene lookup returns CDR1 SEHNR and CDR2 FQNEAQ (reference sequence). The CDR3 is 18 amino acids. CDR3 in DNA: TGTGCCAGCAGCGATTGGACTAGCGGGAGGAGCTCCTACAATGAGCAGTTCTTC. Translated: CASSDWTSGRSSYNEQFF.

The chain carries TRBV30 and TRBJ2-2, with D perhaps matching TRBD2 (7 bases). V dropped 5 bases and J dropped 7 bases, with 14 bases sitting between them. There are 13 residues in the CDR3. The germline gives CDR1 GTSNPN, CDR2 SVGIG (reference sequence). DNA of the CDR3: TGTGCCTGGGAGAGGAGGGGGGGCGGGGAGCTGTTTTTT. This sequence encodes CAWERRGGGELFF.

The chain carries TRBV6-5 and TRBJ1-1; 7 bases agree with TRBD1. Germline-derived CDR1 and CDR2 are MNHEY and SVGAGI. This CDR3 is 14 amino acids long. V shed 8 bases, J shed 0 bases, and the junction held 6 bases outside the gene matches. CDR3 sequence (DNA): TGTGCCAGCTTTCGGACAGGAATGAACACTGAAGCTTTCTTT. This encodes CASFRTGMNTEAFF.

The rearrangement joins TRBV28 to TRBJ1-2; possible D gene TRBD1, 6 bases. CDR1 is MDHEN, CDR2 SYDVKM, per germline. Trimming removed 6 bases at V and 0 bases at J, with 14 bases between. The CDR3 loop spans 15 amino acids. The CDR3 DNA reads as TGTGCCAGCAGCTTAGGACAGCCTACTAACTATGGCTACACCTTC. Translating it yields CASSLGQPTNYGYTF.

The J gene is TRBJ1-4, the V gene TRBV2; D may be TRBD1 (5 bases). V was cut by 7 bases and J by 8 bases, with 17 bases left in between. The germline V gene encodes CDR1 SNHLY and CDR2 FYNNEI. This CDR3 has 14 amino acids. CDR3 bases: TGTGCCAGCATGACTCAGGGACCTTACGAAAAACTGTTTTTT. The encoded protein is CASMTQGPYEKLFF.

The genes are TRBV5-1 and TRBJ2-3; 11 positions match TRBD2. The junction had 3 bases not matched to a gene; V was cut back by 0 bases and J by 6 bases. CDR3 length: 15 residues. Germline CDR1 is SGHRS and CDR2 is YFSETQ. The CDR3 loop is CASSLVAGGQDTQYF. CDR3 nucleotide sequence: TGCGCCAGCAGCTTGGTAGCGGGGGGGCAGGATACGCAGTATTTT.

This sequence joins TRBV10-3 and TRBJ2-2, with a tentative D call TRBD2 (5 bases). V was trimmed by 3 bases and J by 6 bases, leaving 8 bases between them. Per the germline V gene, CDR1 is ENHRY and CDR2 is SYGVKD. The CDR3 contains 13 residues. CDR3 amino acids: CAISDLASGELFF. The CDR3 coding sequence is TGTGCCATCAGTGATCTAGCCTCCGGGGAGCTGTTTTTT.

J is TRBJ2-2 and V is TRBV4-1; D gene uncertain. V lost 0 bases, J lost 6 bases, and 5 bases lay in between. CDR1 and CDR2 from the germline V gene are MGHRA and YSYEKL. CDR3 length equals 13 residues. The CDR3 DNA reads TGCGCCAGCAGCCAAGACAGACCCGGGGAGCTGTTTTTT. This gives the protein CASSQDRPGELFF.

This clone was recorded once. The chain uses TRBV24-1 and TRBJ2-3, with TRBD1 matching over 9 bases. Germline CDR1 is KGHDR and CDR2 is SFDVKD. The trim removed 9 bases at V and 3 bases at J, leaving 3 bases unmatched. The CDR3 has 13 amino acids. The CDR3 DNA sequence: TGTGCCACCGGCGACAGGGGGACAGATACGCAGTATTTT. It encodes CATGDRGTDTQYF.

V gene TRBV2 combines with J gene TRBJ1-2, with 9 bases identical to TRBD1. CDR3 length: 14 residues. The V segment lost 5 bases and the J segment 3 bases; nucleotides outside the gene matches: 4. Germline V CDR1 and CDR2: SNHLY, FYNNEI. The CDR3 here is CASSQGQGDYGYTF. The CDR3, as DNA: TGTGCCAGCAGTCAGGGACAGGGTGACTATGGCTACACCTTC.

The rearrangement uses TRBV3-1 (or the pseudogene TRBV3-2) and TRBJ2-2; maybe TRBD1 (5 bases). Trimming left V 4 bases short and J 3 bases short, with 15 bases between. The CDR3 loop spans 16 amino acids. Germline-derived CDR1 and CDR2 are LGHDT and YNNKEL (reference sequence). The CDR3 DNA reads TGTGCCAGCAGCCCTTGGGGCGGTGGGGACACCGGGGAGCTGTTTTTT. The encoded protein is CASSPWGGGDTGELFF.

This clone was counted only a few times. The chain couples TRBV6-1 to TRBJ2-5, with TRBD2 matching 9 bases. CDR3 length equals 15 residues. The trim removed 0 bases at V and 2 bases at J, leaving 1 base unmatched. In germline, CDR1 is MNHNS, CDR2 SASEGT. Here the CDR3 DNA reads TGTGCCAGCAGTGAAGCTAGCGGGGGACAAGAGACCCAGTACTTC. This codes for CASSEASGGQETQYF.

This chain links TRBV30 with TRBJ2-2; D may be TRBD2 (5 bases). The V gene lost 0 bases and the J gene lost 6 bases, with 5 bases spanning the gap. This CDR3 spans 12 amino acids. Per the germline V gene, CDR1 is GTSNPN and CDR2 is SVGIG (reference sequence). This CDR3 reads CAWSVGAGELFF. In DNA, the CDR3 is TGTGCCTGGAGTGTGGGAGCCGGGGAGCTGTTTTTT. The full variable domain, its missing parts supplied by reference TRBV30 and TRBJ2-2, is SQTIHQWPATLVQPVGSPLSLECTVEGTSNPNLYWYRQAAGRGLQLLFYSVGIGQISSEVPQNLSASRPQDRQFILSSKKLLLSDSGFYLCAWSVGAGELFFGEGSRLTVL.

The V and J genes are TRBV3-1 (or the pseudogene TRBV3-2) and TRBJ1-1; maybe TRBD1 (5 bases). Germline V gene lookup returns CDR1 LGHDT and CDR2 YNNKEL (reference sequence). The germline V and J ends were trimmed by 2 bases and 0 bases, with 16 bases remaining between them. The CDR3 runs 17 residues. CDR3 protein: CASSQILGEYMNTEAFF. The CDR3 DNA reads as TGTGCCAGCAGCCAAATATTGGGGGAATATATGAACACTGAAGCTTTCTTT.

The gene calls are TRBV7-2 and TRBJ2-3; TRBD2 agrees at 10 bases. This CDR3 has 16 amino acids. Unmatched junction bases numbered 8, after V lost 2 bases and J lost 6 bases. Per the germline V gene, CDR1 is SGHTA and CDR2 is FQGNSA. CDR3 sequence (DNA): TGTGCCAGCAGCTTATCCCCAGCGGGGGGGCCGGATACGCAGTATTTT. It translates to CASSLSPAGGPDTQYF.

V and J are TRBV19 and TRBJ1-5; D remains ambiguous. Germline assignment: CDR1 LNHDA and CDR2 SQIVND (reference sequence). Trimming cost V 7 bases and J 0 bases, with 16 bases left between them. The CDR3 runs to 16 residues. The CDR3 is CASKGGGFYSNQPQHF. DNA of the CDR3: TGTGCCAGTAAAGGCGGAGGCTTCTATAGCAATCAGCCCCAGCATTTT.

V is TRBV4-3 and J is TRBJ1-1; D is uncertain. With 6 bases removed from V and 0 bases from J, the gap between germline ends came to 5 bases. Per the germline V gene, CDR1 is LGHNA and CDR2 is YSLEER. The CDR3 contains 12 residues. CDR3 amino acids: CASRGLNTEAFF. CDR3 nucleotides: TGCGCCAGCAGGGGTCTGAACACTGAAGCTTTCTTT.

This chain links TRBV7-3 with TRBJ2-3; unclear D gene. Germline CDR1 is SGHTA and CDR2 is FQGTGA. This CDR3 comprises 15 residues. Trimming stripped 4 bases from V and 0 bases from J, with 11 bases between. The CDR3 is CASSSKGVSTDTQYF. The CDR3 DNA reads as TGTGCCAGCAGCTCCAAAGGAGTTAGCACAGATACGCAGTATTTT.